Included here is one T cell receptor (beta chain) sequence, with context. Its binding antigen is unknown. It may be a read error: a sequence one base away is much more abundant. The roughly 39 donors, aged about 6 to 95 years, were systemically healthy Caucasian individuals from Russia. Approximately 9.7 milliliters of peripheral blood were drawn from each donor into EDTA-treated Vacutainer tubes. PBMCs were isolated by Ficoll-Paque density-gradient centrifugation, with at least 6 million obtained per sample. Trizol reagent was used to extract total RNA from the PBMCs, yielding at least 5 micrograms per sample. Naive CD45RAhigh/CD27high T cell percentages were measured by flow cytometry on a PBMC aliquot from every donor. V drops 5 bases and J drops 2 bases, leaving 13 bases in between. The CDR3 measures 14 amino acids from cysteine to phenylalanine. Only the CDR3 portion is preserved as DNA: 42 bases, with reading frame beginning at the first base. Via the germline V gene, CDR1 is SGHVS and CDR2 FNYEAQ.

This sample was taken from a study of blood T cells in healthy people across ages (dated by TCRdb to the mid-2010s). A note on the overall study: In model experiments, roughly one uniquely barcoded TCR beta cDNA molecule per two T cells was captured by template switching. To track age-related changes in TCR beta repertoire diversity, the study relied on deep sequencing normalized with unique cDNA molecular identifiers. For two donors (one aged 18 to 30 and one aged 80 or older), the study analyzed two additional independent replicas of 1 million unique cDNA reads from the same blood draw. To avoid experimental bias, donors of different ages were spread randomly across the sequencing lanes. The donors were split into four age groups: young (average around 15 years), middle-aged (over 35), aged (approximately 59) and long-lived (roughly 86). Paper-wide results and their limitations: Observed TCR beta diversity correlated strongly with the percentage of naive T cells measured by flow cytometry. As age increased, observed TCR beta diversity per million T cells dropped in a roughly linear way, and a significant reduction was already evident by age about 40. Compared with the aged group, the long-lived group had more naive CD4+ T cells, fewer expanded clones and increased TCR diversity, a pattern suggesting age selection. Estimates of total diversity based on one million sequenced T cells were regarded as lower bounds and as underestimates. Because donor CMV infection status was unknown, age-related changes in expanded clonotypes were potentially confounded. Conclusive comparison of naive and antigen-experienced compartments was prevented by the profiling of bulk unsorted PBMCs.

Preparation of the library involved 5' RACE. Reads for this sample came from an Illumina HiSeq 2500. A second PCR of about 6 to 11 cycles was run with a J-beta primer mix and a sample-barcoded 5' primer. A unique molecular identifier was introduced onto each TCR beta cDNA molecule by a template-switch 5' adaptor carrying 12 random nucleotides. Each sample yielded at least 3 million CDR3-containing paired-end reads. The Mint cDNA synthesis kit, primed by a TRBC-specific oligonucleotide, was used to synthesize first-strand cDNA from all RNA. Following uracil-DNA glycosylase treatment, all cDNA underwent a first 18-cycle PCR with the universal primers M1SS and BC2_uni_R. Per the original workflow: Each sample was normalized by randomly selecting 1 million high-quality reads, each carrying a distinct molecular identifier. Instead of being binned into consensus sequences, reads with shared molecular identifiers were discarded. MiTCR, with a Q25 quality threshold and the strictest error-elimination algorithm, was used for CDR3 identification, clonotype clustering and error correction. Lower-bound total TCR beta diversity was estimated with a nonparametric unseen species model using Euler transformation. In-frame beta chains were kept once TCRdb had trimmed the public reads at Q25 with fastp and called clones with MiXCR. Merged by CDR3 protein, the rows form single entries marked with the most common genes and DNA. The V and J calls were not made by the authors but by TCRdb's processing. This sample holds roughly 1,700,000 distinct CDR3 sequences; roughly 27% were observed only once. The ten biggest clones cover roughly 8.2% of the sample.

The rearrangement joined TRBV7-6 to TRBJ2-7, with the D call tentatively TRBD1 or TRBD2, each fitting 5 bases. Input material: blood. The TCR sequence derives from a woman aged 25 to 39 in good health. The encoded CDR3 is CASSRGTETYEQYF. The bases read TGTGCCAGCAGCCGAGGGACGGAAACCTACGAGCAGTACTTC.